Included here is one TCR beta chain sequence, with context. Authors' methods: Estimation of nucleated cell counts was performed using reference gene primer amplification. Data came from immunoSEQ multiplex PCR; TCRdb stores just in-frame clones and leaves some out. Clone size and the V and J calls come from that table; the DNA yielded D and trimming. The sample holds fewer than 200,000 clones; 88% are singletons and the top ten take around 1.9%. The sample comes from a study of blood T cell repertoires in COVID-19. For the study at large: Some COVID-19 samples were acute and others convalescent; all came from the United States, Italy and Spain. The cDNA or gDNA used as material had been derived from T cells, B-cell-depleted T cells, or PBMCs.

The CDR3 consists of 13 residues. CDR1 and CDR2 (germline): SGHTA, FQGNSA. V was clipped by 4 bases and J by 2 bases; unmatched bases: 1. Sequencing was done on a sample of peripheral blood. The chain recombines TRBV7-2 with TRBJ2-7; TRBD1 matches 8 bases. The TCR comes from a man aged 50 to 59 who had recovered from COVID-19. The CDR3 DNA reads TGTGCCAGCAGCTCAGGGGGCGCCTACGAGCAGTACTTC. It yields the protein CASSSGGAYEQYF.